This is a list of T cell receptor beta chains from one sample in a study of lymphopenia after photon versus proton radiotherapy. Some clones are missing from TCRdb's copy, which holds only in-frame ones; the method was immunoSEQ multiplex PCR. The sample holds about 50,000 clones, 92% seen once. The material was peripheral blood, obtained from a patient treated with photon-based radiotherapy. The receptors stem from a woman aged 40 to 55 with cholangiocarcinoma. The CDR3 runs from the conserved cysteine through the conserved F or W. Each record gives: J gene, CDR3 length, D gene, V gene, clone size, CDR3 protein, CDR3 DNA. The D gene is left open where the match is weak. Clone sizes are given selectively: once, few, many, or a class where the clone is expanded.

TRBJ1-1 14 NA TRBV7-9 once CASMFPGQNTEAFF TGTGCCAGCATGTTCCCGGGACAGAACACTGAAGCTTTCTTT
TRBJ2-1 14 NA TRBV5-1 NA CASSSGLLPNEQFF TGCGCCAGCAGCTCCGGACTCCTACCCAATGAGCAGTTCTTC
TRBJ1-1 14 TRBD1 TRBV19 NA CASSIDRGVVEAFF TGTGCCAGTAGTATCGACAGGGGAGTAGTTGAAGCTTTCTTT
TRBJ1-1 14 NA TRBV2 NA CASRAPSGNTEAFF TGTGCCAGCAGAGCTCCCTCCGGTAACACTGAAGCTTTCTTT
TRBJ2-7 17 TRBD1 TRBV11-2 NA CASSSPPDRESLFEQYF TGTGCCAGCAGCTCCCCTCCGGACAGGGAGAGCCTTTTCGAGCAGTACTTC
TRBJ2-1 13 TRBD2 TRBV29-1 NA CSARTSGTGEQFF TGCAGCGCTCGGACTAGCGGGACGGGTGAGCAGTTCTTC
TRBJ2-1 14 TRBD2 TRBV27 NA CASSIGGRADEQFF TGTGCCAGCAGTATCGGCGGGAGGGCCGATGAGCAGTTCTTC
TRBJ1-4 14 NA TRBV19 NA CAPRRGRRNEKLFF TGTGCCCCTAGGAGGGGCAGACGCAATGAAAAACTGTTTTTT
TRBJ1-2 12 NA TRBV28 NA CASSFGRDGYTF TGTGCCAGCAGTTTTGGACGGGATGGCTACACCTTC
TRBJ2-7 16 TRBD1 TRBV9 NA CASSVGGTGVSYEQYF TGTGCCAGCAGCGTAGGAGGGACAGGAGTCTCCTACGAGCAGTACTTC
TRBJ2-3 16 NA TRBV6-5 NA CASSYSQRVSTDTQYF TGTGCCAGCAGTTATAGTCAGCGGGTGAGCACAGATACGCAGTATTTT
TRBJ2-7 13 NA TRBV7-2 NA CASSLGHSYEQYF TGTGCCAGCAGCTTGGGACATTCCTACGAGCAGTACTTC
TRBJ1-5 16 NA TRBV19 NA CASSIFGTSGGQPQHF TGTGCCAGTAGTATTTTTGGGACGTCCGGGGGACAGCCCCAGCATTTT
TRBJ2-7 15 TRBD1 TRBV7-9 once CASSSTRTGAYEQYF TGTGCCAGCAGCTCCACTCGGACAGGAGCCTACGAGCAGTACTTC
TRBJ1-2 13 NA TRBV18 NA CASSPGTFEGYTF TGTGCCAGCTCACCCGGGACCTTCGAGGGCTACACCTTC
TRBJ1-1 14 TRBD1 TRBV5-1 NA CASSLTGGDTEAFF TGCGCCAGCAGCTTAACAGGGGGGGACACTGAAGCTTTCTTT
TRBJ1-1 12 NA TRBV5-6 NA CASSLGDTEAFF TGTGCCAGCAGCTTGGGGGACACTGAAGCTTTCTTT
TRBJ2-5 14 NA TRBV28 medium-sized CASSYIGPVETQYF TGTGCCAGCAGTTACATAGGACCTGTGGAGACCCAGTACTTC
TRBJ1-6 15 NA TRBV2 NA CASRRTQGVRSPLHF TGTGCCAGCAGAAGAACACAGGGCGTGCGTTCACCCCTCCACTTT
TRBJ1-5 15 NA TRBV7-2 NA CASSLVTSSNQPQHF TGTGCCAGCAGCTTGGTAACATCGAGCAATCAGCCCCAGCATTTT
TRBJ2-3 14 NA TRBV28 once CATGGRDRSDTQYF TGTGCCACCGGAGGCAGGGATCGTTCAGATACGCAGTATTTT
TRBJ2-5 18 TRBD1 TRBV11-2 NA CASSSTGGPLAFQETQYF TGTGCCAGCAGCTCGACAGGGGGACCCCTGGCCTTTCAAGAGACCCAGTACTTC
TRBJ1-2 14 NA TRBV10-3 NA CAISEGEVGYGYTF TGTGCCATCAGTGAGGGGGAGGTAGGATATGGCTACACCTTC
TRBJ1-4 14 NA TRBV5-3 NA CARSSRGGDEKLFF TGTGCCAGAAGCTCCCGTGGGGGTGATGAAAAACTGTTTTTT
TRBJ2-1 15 NA TRBV5-6 NA CASSLAVGTYNEQFF TGTGCCAGCAGCTTGGCCGTAGGGACCTACAATGAGCAGTTCTTC
TRBJ1-6 19 TRBD1 TRBV28 NA CASSLSPLRGGSYNSPLHF TGTGCCAGCAGTTTATCACCCCTCAGGGGGGGCTCCTATAATTCACCCCTCCACTTT
TRBJ1-4 15 TRBD1 TRBV9 NA CASSTRTGLNEKLFF TGTGCCAGCAGCACTCGGACAGGGTTAAATGAAAAACTGTTTTTT